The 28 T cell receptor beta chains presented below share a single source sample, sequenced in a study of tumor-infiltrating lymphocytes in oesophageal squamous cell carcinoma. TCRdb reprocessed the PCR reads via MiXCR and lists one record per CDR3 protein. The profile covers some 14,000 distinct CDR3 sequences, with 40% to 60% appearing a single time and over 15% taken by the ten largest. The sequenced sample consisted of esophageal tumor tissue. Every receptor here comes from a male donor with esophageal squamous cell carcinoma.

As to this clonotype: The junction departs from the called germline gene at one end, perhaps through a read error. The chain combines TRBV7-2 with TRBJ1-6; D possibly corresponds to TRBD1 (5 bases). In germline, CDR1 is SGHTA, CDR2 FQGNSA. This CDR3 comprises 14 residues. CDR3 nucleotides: TGTGCCAGCTCGGGGGGGATTCGGGTTTCACCCCTCCACTTC. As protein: CASSGGIRVSPLHF.

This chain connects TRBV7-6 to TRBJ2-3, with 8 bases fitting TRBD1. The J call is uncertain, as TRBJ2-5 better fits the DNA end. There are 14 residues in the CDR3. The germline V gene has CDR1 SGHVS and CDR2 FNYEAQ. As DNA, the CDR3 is TGTGCCAGCAGCTTAGGGACAGGGTATGGGACCCAGTACTTC. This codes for CASSLGTGYGTQYF.

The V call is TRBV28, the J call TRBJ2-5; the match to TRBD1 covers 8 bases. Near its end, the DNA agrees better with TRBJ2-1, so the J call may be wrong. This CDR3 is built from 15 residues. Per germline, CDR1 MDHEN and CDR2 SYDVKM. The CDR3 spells CASRIPGQENNEQFF. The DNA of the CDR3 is TGTGCCAGCAGGATACCGGGACAGGAGAACAATGAGCAGTTCTTC.

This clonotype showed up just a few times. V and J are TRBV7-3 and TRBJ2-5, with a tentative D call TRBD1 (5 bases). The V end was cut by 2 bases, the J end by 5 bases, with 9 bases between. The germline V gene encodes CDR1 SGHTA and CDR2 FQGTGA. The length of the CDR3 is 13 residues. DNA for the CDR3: TGTGCCAGCAGCTTACAGGGCGATGAGACCCAGTACTTC. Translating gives CASSLQGDETQYF.

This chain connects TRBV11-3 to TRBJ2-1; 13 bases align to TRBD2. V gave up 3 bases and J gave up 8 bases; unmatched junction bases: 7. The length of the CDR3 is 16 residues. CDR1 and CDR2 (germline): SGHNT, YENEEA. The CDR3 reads CASSLAGTSGTDEQFF. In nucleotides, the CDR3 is TGTGCCAGCAGCTTGGCCGGGACTAGCGGGACCGATGAGCAGTTCTTC. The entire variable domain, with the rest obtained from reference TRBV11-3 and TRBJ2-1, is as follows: EAGVVQSPRYKIIEKKQPVAFWCNPISGHNTLYWYLQNLGQGPELLIRYENEEAVDDSQLPKDRFSAERLKGVDSTLKIQPAELGDSAVYLCASSLAGTSGTDEQFFGPGTRLTVL.

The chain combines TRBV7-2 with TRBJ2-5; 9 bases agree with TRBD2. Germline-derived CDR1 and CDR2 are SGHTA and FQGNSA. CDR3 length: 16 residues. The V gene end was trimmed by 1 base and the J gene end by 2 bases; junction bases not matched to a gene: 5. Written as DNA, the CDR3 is TGTGCCAGCAGCTTAGGTCCCCTAGCGGGGCAAGAGACCCAGTACTTC. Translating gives CASSLGPLAGQETQYF.

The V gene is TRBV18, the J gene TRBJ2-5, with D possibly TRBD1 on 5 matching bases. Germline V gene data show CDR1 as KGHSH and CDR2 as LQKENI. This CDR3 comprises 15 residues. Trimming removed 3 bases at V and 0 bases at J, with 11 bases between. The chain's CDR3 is CASSPRQINQETQYF. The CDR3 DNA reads TGTGCCAGCTCACCCCGACAGATTAACCAAGAGACCCAGTACTTC.

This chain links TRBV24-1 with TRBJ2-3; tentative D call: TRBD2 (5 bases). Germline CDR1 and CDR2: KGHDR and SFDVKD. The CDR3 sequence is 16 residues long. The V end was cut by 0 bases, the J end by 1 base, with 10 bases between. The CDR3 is CATSDLHAGGTDTQYF. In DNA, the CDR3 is TGTGCCACCAGTGATTTGCATGCGGGTGGCACAGATACGCAGTATTTT.

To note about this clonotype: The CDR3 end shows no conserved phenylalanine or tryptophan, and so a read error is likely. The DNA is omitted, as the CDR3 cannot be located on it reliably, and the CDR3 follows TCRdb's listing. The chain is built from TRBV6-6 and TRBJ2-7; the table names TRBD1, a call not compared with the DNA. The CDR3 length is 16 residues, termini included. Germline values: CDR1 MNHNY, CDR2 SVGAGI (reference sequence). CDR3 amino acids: CASSYYHRTDEQYFGS.

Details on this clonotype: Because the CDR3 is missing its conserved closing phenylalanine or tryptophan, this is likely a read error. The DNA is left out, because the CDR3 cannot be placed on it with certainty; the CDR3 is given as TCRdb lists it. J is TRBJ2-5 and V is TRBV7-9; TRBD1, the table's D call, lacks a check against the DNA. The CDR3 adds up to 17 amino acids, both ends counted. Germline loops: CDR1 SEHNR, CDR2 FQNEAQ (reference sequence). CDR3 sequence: CASSKQGTALGGYTFGS.

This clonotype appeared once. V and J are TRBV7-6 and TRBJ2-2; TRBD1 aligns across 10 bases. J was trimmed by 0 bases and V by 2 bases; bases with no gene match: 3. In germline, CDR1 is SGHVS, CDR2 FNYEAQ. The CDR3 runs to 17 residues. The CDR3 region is CASSLWDRGSNTGELFF. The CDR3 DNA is TGTGCCAGCAGCTTATGGGACAGGGGATCGAACACCGGGGAGCTGTTTTTT.

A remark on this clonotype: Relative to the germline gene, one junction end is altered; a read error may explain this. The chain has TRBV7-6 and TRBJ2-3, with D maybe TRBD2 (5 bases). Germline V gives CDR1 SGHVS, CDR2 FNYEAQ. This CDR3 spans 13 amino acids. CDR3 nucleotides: TGTGCTAGCAGCTTCGGCGGGTCAGATACGCAGTATTTT. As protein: CASSFGGSDTQYF.

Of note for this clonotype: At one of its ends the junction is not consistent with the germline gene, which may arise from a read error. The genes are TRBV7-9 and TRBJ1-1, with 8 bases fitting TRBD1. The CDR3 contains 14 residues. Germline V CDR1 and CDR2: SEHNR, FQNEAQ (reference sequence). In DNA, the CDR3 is TGTGCTAGCAGCCCCGGGACAGGATCAACTGAAGCTTTCTTT. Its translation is CASSPGTGSTEAFF.

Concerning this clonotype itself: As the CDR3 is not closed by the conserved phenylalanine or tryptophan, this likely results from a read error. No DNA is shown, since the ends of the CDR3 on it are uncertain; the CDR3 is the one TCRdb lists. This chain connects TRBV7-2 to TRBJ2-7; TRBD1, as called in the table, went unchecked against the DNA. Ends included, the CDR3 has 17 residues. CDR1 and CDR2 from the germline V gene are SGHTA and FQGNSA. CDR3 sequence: CASSQAGQGLGEQFFGS.

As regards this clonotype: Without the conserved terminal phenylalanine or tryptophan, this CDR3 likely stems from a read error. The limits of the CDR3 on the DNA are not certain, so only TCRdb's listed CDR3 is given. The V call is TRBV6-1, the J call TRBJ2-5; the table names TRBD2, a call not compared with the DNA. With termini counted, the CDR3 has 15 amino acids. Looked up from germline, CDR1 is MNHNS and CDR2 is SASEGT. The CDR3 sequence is CASKSASTSPLHFGN.

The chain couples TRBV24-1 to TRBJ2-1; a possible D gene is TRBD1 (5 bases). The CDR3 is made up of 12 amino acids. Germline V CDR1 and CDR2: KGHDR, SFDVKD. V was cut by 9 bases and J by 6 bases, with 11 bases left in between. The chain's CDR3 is CATEGAGNEQFF. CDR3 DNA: TGTGCCACCGAAGGGGCCGGCAATGAGCAGTTCTTC.

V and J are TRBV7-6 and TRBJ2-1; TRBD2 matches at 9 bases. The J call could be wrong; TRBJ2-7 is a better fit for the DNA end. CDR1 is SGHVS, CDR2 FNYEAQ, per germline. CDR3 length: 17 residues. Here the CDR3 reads CASSLALAGESYDEQYF. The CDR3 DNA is TGTGCCAGCAGCTTAGCATTAGCGGGAGAGTCATACGACGAGCAGTACTTC.

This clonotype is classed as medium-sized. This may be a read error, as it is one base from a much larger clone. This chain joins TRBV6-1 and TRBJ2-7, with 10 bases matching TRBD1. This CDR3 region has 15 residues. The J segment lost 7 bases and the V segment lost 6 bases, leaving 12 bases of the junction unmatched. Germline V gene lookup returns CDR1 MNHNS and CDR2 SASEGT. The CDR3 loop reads CASSSGTGEYNEQYF. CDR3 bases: TGTGCCAGCAGCTCCGGGACAGGGGAATACAATGAGCAGTACTTC.

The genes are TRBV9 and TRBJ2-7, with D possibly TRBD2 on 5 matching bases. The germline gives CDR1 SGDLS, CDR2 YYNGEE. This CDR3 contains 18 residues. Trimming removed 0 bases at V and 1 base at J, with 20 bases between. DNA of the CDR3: TGTGCCAGCAGCGTAGCTGCTTTAGTAGCGCACCTTTCCTACGAGCAGTACTTC. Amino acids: CASSVAALVAHLSYEQYF.

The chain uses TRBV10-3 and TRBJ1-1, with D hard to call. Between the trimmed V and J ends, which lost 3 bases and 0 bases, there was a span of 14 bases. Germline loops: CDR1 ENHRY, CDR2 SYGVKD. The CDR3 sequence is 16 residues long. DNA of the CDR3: TGTGCCATCAGTGAATCACAGCTAGACCTGAACACTGAAGCTTTCTTT. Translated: CAISESQLDLNTEAFF.

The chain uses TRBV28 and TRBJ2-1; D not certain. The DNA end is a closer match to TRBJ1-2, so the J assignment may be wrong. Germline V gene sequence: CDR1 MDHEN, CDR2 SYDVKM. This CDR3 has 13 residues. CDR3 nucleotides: TGTGCCAGCAGTTATGGCGACCAGTATGGCTACACCTTC. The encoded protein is CASSYGDQYGYTF.

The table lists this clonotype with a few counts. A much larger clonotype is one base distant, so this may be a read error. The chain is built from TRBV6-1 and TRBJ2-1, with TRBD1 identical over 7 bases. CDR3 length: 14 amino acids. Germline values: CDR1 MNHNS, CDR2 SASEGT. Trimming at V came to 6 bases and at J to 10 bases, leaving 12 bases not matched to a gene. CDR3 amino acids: CASRYRQGSYEQFF. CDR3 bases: TGTGCCAGCAGGTACAGACAGGGCTCCTACGAGCAGTTCTTC.

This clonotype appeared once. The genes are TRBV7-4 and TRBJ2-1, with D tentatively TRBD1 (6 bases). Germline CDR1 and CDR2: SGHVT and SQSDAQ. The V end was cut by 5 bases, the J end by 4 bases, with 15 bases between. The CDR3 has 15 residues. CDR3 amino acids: CASSHAPTGYNEQFF. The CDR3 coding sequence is TGTGCCAGCAGCCATGCCCCAACAGGGTACAATGAGCAGTTCTTC. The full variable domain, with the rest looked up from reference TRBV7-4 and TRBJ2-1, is GAGVSQSPRYKVAKRGRDVALRCDSISGHVTLYWYRQTLGQGSEVLTYSQSDAQRDKSGRPSGRFSAERPERSVSTLKIQRTEQGDSAVYLCASSHAPTGYNEQFFGPGTRLTVL.

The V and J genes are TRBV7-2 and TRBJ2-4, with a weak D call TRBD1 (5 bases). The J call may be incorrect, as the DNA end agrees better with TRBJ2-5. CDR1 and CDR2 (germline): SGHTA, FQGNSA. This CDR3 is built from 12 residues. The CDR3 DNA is TGTGCCAGCAGCTTAAAGGGGGAGACCCAGTACTTC. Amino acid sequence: CASSLKGETQYF.

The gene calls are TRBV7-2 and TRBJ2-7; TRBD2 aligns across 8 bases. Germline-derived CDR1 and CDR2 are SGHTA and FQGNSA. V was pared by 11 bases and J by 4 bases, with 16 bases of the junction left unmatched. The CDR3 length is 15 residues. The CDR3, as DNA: TGTGCCTCAAAAGAGGCAGCGGGGGACCTGTACGAGCAGTACTTC. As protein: CASKEAAGDLYEQYF.

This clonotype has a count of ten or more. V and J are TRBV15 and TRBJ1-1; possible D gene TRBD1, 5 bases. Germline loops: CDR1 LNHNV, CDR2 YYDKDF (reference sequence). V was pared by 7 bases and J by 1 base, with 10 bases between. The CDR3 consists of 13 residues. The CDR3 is CATTFDRNTEAFF. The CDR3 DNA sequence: TGTGCCACCACCTTTGACAGGAACACTGAAGCTTTCTTT.

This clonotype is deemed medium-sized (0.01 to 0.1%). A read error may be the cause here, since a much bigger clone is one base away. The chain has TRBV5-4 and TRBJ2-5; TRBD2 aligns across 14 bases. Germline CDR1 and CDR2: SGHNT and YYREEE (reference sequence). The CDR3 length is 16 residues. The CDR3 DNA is TGCGCCAGCAGCTTGGGAGGGACTAGCGGGAGAAATGAGCAGTACTTC. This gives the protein CASSLGGTSGRNEQYF.

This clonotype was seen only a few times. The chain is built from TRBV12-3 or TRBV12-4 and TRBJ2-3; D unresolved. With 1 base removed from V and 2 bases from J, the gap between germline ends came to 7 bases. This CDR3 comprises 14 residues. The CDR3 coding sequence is TGTGCCAGCAGTTTAGTCCGAGTCACAGATACGCAGTATTTT. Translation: CASSLVRVTDTQYF.